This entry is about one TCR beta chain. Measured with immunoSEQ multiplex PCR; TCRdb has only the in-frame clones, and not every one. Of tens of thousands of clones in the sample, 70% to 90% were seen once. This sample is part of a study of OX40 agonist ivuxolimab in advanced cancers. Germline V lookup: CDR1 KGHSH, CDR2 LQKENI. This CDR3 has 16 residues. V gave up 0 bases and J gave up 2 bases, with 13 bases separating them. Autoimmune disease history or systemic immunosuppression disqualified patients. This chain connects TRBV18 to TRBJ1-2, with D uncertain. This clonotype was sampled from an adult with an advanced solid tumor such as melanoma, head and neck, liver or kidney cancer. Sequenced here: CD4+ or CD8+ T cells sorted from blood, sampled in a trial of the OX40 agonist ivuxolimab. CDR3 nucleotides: TGTGCCAGCTCACCACCGTCGGCCAGAGCCAACTATGGCTACACCTTC. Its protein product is CASSPPSARANYGYTF. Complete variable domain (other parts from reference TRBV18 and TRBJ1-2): NAGVMQNPRHLVRRRGQEARLRCSPMKGHSHVYWYRQLPEEGLKFMVYLQKENIIDESGMPKERFSAEFPKEGPSILRIQQVVRGDSAAYFCASSPPSARANYGYTFGSGTRLTVV.